This T cell receptor (beta chain) was observed in a study of blood T cell repertoires in COVID-19. Looking at the study overall: PBMCs, B-cell-depleted T cells, or T cells provided the cDNA or gDNA that made up the material.

Only in-frame clones appear in the TCRdb table, and some are missing; sequencing was by immunoSEQ multiplex PCR. Of some 300,000 clones in the sample, almost 90% were seen once. CDR1 and CDR2 from the germline V gene are MNHEY and SMNVEV (reference sequence). V lost 4 bases and J lost 11, with 17 bases in between. The CDR3 totals 13 residues. The source material was PBMCs or T cells enriched from blood (not recorded which). This clonotype was sampled from a woman aged 18-29 years with acute COVID-19. This chain connects TRBV27 to TRBJ1-1, with D unclear. The CDR3 spells CASSSSPLVGAFF. The DNA for the CDR3 is TGTGCCAGCAGTTCTAGCCCTCTGGTCGGGGCTTTCTTT.